What follows are 23 T cell receptor beta chains derived from one specimen sequenced in a study of response to subunit inactivated influenza vaccine. TCRdb recomputed calls from the RT-PCR reads with MiXCR, one row per CDR3 protein. Altogether hundreds of thousands of distinct CDR3 sequences are present, approximately 14% being singletons, with the ten largest covering 9.5% to 13%. Source: PBMCs from blood, taken 11 to 12 days after vaccination. Receptors originate from a man aged 50-59 years who received an inactivated influenza vaccine.

This chain links TRBV19 with TRBJ2-3; D remains unclear. CDR3 length: 13 amino acids. V lost 4 bases and J 4 bases, leaving 9 bases between the germline ends. Germline V gene lookup returns CDR1 LNHDA and CDR2 SQIVND (reference sequence). The CDR3 spells CASSTRRADTQYF. The CDR3 DNA reads TGTGCCAGTAGTACTCGCCGCGCAGATACGCAGTATTTT.

The chain recombines TRBV12-3 or TRBV12-4 with TRBJ2-3, with 9 bases aligning to TRBD2. Unmatched junction bases numbered 5, after V lost 6 bases and J lost 4 bases. The length of the CDR3 is 14 residues. CDR3 protein: CASSLRGGADTQYF. The CDR3 nucleotides read TGTGCCAGCAGCCTGCGGGGGGGAGCAGATACGCAGTATTTT.

The chain links TRBV6-1 to TRBJ1-2; D is ambiguous. Trimming cost V 8 bases and J 4 bases, with 17 bases left between them. The CDR3 covers 14 residues. Germline V gene data show CDR1 as MNHNS and CDR2 as SASEGT. The CDR3 reads CASVDWTSLYGYTF. CDR3 bases: TGTGCCAGCGTAGACTGGACTTCACTCTATGGCTACACCTTC.

The J gene is TRBJ2-7, the V gene TRBV7-2, with 8 bases that match TRBD2. The germline gives CDR1 SGHTA, CDR2 FQGNSA. V shed 1 base, J shed 3 bases, and the junction held 5 bases outside the gene matches. The CDR3 runs to 15 residues. CDR3 in DNA: TGTGCCAGCAGCTTAGACGGCGGGGGGTTCTACGAGCAGTACTTC. Translation gives CASSLDGGGFYEQYF.

This clonotype was found a few times. This sequence joins TRBV25-1 and TRBJ2-3; TRBD1 matches 7 bases. This CDR3 spans 14 amino acids. J gave up 3 bases and V 7 bases, and 7 bases lay outside the gene matches. Germline CDR1 reads MGHDK; CDR2 reads SYGVNS. CDR3 DNA sequence: TGTGCCAGCATTCGGGACAGTACTACAGATACGCAGTATTTT. It translates to CASIRDSTTDTQYF.

This clonotype was picked up a small number of times. V and J are TRBV14 and TRBJ2-5; no firm D call. Germline V gene data show CDR1 as SGHDN and CDR2 as FVKESK. Trimming stripped 1 base from V and 0 bases from J, with 15 bases between. The CDR3 runs 17 residues. CDR3 bases: TGTGCCAGCAGCCAAGGTTTCACACATTCATACCAAGAGACCCAGTACTTC. Protein: CASSQGFTHSYQETQYF.

The chain combines TRBV12-3 or TRBV12-4 with TRBJ2-1; possibly TRBD2 for D (7 bases). Trimming took 2 bases from V and 3 from J, leaving 17 bases between them. CDR3 length equals 17 residues. This chain's CDR3 is CASSLPRGGGNYNEQFF. The CDR3, as DNA: TGTGCCAGCAGTTTACCGCGGGGCGGGGGCAACTACAATGAGCAGTTCTTC.

The chain couples TRBV5-1 to TRBJ2-3, with 12 nucleotides matching TRBD2. Per germline, CDR1 SGHRS and CDR2 YFSETQ. The CDR3 totals 17 residues. Unmatched junction bases numbered 10, after V lost 4 bases and J lost 4 bases. Here the CDR3 reads CASSLLTSGGQADTQYF. The CDR3 region has the DNA TGCGCCAGCAGCCTCCTGACTAGCGGGGGCCAGGCAGATACGCAGTATTTT.

In this sample, this clonotype turned up a few times. V is TRBV15 and J is TRBJ2-1, with a tentative D call TRBD1 (6 bases). Trimming removed 0 bases from V and 0 bases from J, with 24 bases in between. The CDR3 loop spans 21 amino acids. CDR1 is LNHNV, CDR2 YYDKDF, per germline (reference sequence). CDR3 nucleotide sequence: TGTGCCACCAGCAGAGATGTGGGGGCCTGGTTGGGTGGGAGCTCCTACAATGAGCAGTTCTTC. Translated: CATSRDVGAWLGGSSYNEQFF.

The chain has TRBV10-3 and TRBJ2-3; 9 bases are a match to TRBD2. The germline CDR1 and CDR2 sequences are ENHRY and SYGVKD. The CDR3 sequence is 17 residues long. After removal of 4 bases from V and 0 bases from J, the junction contained 8 bases not matched to a gene. The DNA for the CDR3 is TGTGCCATCAGTGTTCGGCGGGGGGGAACTAGCACAGATACGCAGTATTTT. Translating gives CAISVRRGGTSTDTQYF.

This clonotype was counted between two and nine times. This rearrangement joins TRBV25-1 to TRBJ2-5; D gene uncertain. The CDR3 consists of 13 residues. V shed 5 bases and J shed 1 base, with 8 bases lying between them. CDR1 is MGHDK and CDR2 is SYGVNS in the germline V gene. In DNA form, the CDR3 reads TGTGCCAGCAGTCGGTCCCCCCAAGAGACCCAGTACTTC. Its translation: CASSRSPQETQYF.

This clonotype turned up a few times. The gene calls are TRBV9 and TRBJ2-1; 10 bases match TRBD2. The germline V gene has CDR1 SGDLS and CDR2 YYNGEE. CDR3 length equals 16 residues. Trimming cost V 3 bases and J 7 bases; bases outside gene matches: 10. This CDR3 reads CASSGKSRLAGNEQFF. The CDR3 nucleotides are TGTGCCAGCAGCGGTAAATCCAGACTAGCGGGTAATGAGCAGTTCTTC.

This clonotype was seen a few times. The chain uses TRBV2 and TRBJ1-2; 9 bases agree with TRBD1. The CDR3 runs to 15 residues. Looked up from germline, CDR1 is SNHLY and CDR2 is FYNNEI. With V trimmed by 4 bases and J by 3 bases, 6 bases remained unmatched. The CDR3 nucleotides are TGTGCCAGCAGTGGGGGGACAGGGATGGACTATGGCTACACCTTC. Its translation: CASSGGTGMDYGYTF.

This clonotype was found many times. The J gene is TRBJ2-1, the V gene TRBV5-1; D remains ambiguous. CDR1 is SGHRS, CDR2 YFSETQ, per germline. This CDR3 is built from 14 residues. The V end was cut by 0 bases, the J end by 4 bases, with 8 bases between. The CDR3 bases are TGCGCCAGCAGCTTGGGAGGTGGATACAATGAGCAGTTCTTC. This translates into CASSLGGGYNEQFF.

This clonotype showed up just a few times. The chain employs TRBV6-1 and TRBJ2-7, with 8 bases lining up with TRBD1. Germline V gene lookup returns CDR1 MNHNS and CDR2 SASEGT. The trim removed 4 bases at V and 5 bases at J, leaving 10 bases unmatched. The CDR3 is made up of 15 amino acids. The CDR3 is CASSVRDRTTDEQYF. CDR3 in DNA: TGTGCCAGCAGTGTCCGGGACAGGACGACTGACGAGCAGTACTTC.

This clonotype has just a few counts. This chain joins TRBV9 and TRBJ2-2, with D unresolved. Germline V gene data show CDR1 as SGDLS and CDR2 as YYNGEE. The V end was cut by 0 bases, the J end by 1 base, with 10 bases between. The CDR3 is 16 amino acids. The CDR3 region is CASSVAGSLNTGELFF. CDR3 nucleotides: TGTGCCAGCAGCGTAGCGGGCTCACTGAACACCGGGGAGCTGTTTTTT.

This clonotype showed up just a few times. This chain connects TRBV6-5 to TRBJ2-1; D gene ambiguous. The V end lost 0 bases, the J end lost 9 bases, and 6 bases lay between the germline ends. This CDR3 is 12 amino acids long. Per the germline V gene, CDR1 is MNHEY and CDR2 is SVGAGI. The CDR3 here is CASSYSLTEQFF. For the CDR3, the DNA is TGTGCCAGCAGTTACTCGTTAACTGAGCAGTTCTTC.

The sample holds one count of this clonotype. The chain uses TRBV20-1 and TRBJ2-2, with 9 bases aligning to TRBD2. V gave up 4 bases and J gave up 6 bases; unmatched junction bases: 9. The germline V gene encodes CDR1 DFQATT and CDR2 SNEGSKA (reference sequence). This CDR3 contains 15 residues. The CDR3 protein is CSAMSAGGRAGELFF. In DNA form, the CDR3 reads TGCAGTGCTATGTCGGCGGGGGGGCGTGCCGGGGAGCTGTTTTTT.

This clonotype has only a few counts. V usage is TRBV19 and J usage is TRBJ2-1; 7 positions agree with TRBD2. Germline-derived CDR1 and CDR2 are LNHDA and SQIVND (reference sequence). V was clipped by 6 bases and J by 7 bases; unmatched bases: 21. This CDR3 region has 18 residues. The CDR3 loop reads CASSSIMLMGGDENEQFF. In DNA, the CDR3 is TGTGCCAGTAGCTCGATAATGCTCATGGGAGGGGATGAGAATGAGCAGTTCTTC.

A few counts support this clonotype. V is TRBV5-1 and J is TRBJ1-2, with no clear D. CDR3 length equals 13 residues. From germline, CDR1 is SGHRS and CDR2 YFSETQ. V lost 2 bases, J lost 4 bases, and 9 bases lay in between. CDR3 DNA: TGCGCCAGCAGCTTCGACAAATCCTATGGCTACACCTTC. As protein: CASSFDKSYGYTF.

This clonotype has more than one count but fewer than ten. V gene TRBV5-1 combines with J gene TRBJ2-1, with D hard to call. Germline CDR1 and CDR2: SGHRS and YFSETQ. The CDR3 is made up of 13 amino acids. V lost 2 bases, J lost 13 bases, and 16 bases lay in between. The CDR3, as DNA: TGCGCCAGCAGCTTCGAATCCGTTCTGACACAGTTCTTC. Translated, it gives CASSFESVLTQFF.

This clonotype was counted at least ten times. This chain joins TRBV15 and TRBJ2-5, with 11 bases that match TRBD1. CDR3 length: 15 residues. J was trimmed by 4 bases and V by 5 bases; bases with no gene match: 6. Germline V CDR1 and CDR2: LNHNV, YYDKDF (reference sequence). CDR3 sequence: CATSLWTGGLETQYF. The CDR3 DNA is TGTGCCACCAGCCTGTGGACAGGGGGCTTAGAGACCCAGTACTTC.

This chain links TRBV12-3 or TRBV12-4 with TRBJ1-2; the D is unclear. The CDR3 has 12 residues. The V end lost 5 bases, the J end lost 2 bases, and 6 bases lay between the germline ends. CDR3 in amino acids: CASSKGNYGYTF. The CDR3 DNA follows: TGTGCCAGCAGTAAAGGGAACTATGGCTACACCTTC.